The rows below give T cell receptor beta chains drawn from one sample of a study of blood T cell repertoires in COVID-19. Generated by immunoSEQ multiplex PCR, the TCRdb table keeps only in-frame clones and is missing some. The sample lists 350,000 to 450,000 clones; around nine tenths were seen once. Sequences were obtained from PBMCs or T cells enriched from blood (not recorded which). These receptors originate from a woman in her late teens or twenties who had been exposed to COVID-19. The CDR3 runs from the conserved cysteine through the conserved F or W. The order of the fields is CDR3 protein, CDR3 DNA, V gene, clone size, J gene, D gene. The D gene is left open where the match is weak. Expanded clones are given a class, and other clones once, few, many or no size at all.

CDR3 protein: CATLAGATDTQYF; CDR3 DNA: TGTGCCACCCTGGCGGGCGCCACAGATACGCAGTATTTT; V gene: TRBV25-1; clone size: .; J gene: TRBJ2-3; D gene: .
CDR3 protein: CASSSLAGGTGNEQFF; CDR3 DNA: TGTGCCAGCAGCTCATTAGCGGGGGGGACGGGAAATGAGCAGTTCTTC; V gene: TRBV5-4; clone size: .; J gene: TRBJ2-1; D gene: TRBD2
CDR3 protein: CASSVGHGYEQYF; CDR3 DNA: TGTGCCAGTAGTGTTGGACATGGCTACGAGCAGTACTTC; V gene: TRBV19; clone size: .; J gene: TRBJ2-7; D gene: .
CDR3 protein: CASSPRNTDTQYF; CDR3 DNA: TGTGCCAGCAGCCCCAGGAACACAGATACGCAGTATTTT; V gene: TRBV7-3; clone size: .; J gene: TRBJ2-3; D gene: .
CDR3 protein: CASSLQGEFTEAFF; CDR3 DNA: TGCGCCAGCAGCTTACAGGGTGAGTTCACTGAAGCTTTCTTT; V gene: TRBV5-1; clone size: few; J gene: TRBJ1-1; D gene: .
CDR3 protein: CASSAGGLNNQPQHF; CDR3 DNA: TGTGCCAGCAGTGCCGGGGGACTGAACAATCAGCCCCAGCATTTT; V gene: TRBV28; clone size: .; J gene: TRBJ1-5; D gene: .
CDR3 protein: CARSVEQARTGDEQYF; CDR3 DNA: TGTGCCAGAAGCGTGGAACAGGCCCGGACAGGGGACGAGCAGTACTTC; V gene: TRBV5-3; clone size: .; J gene: TRBJ2-7; D gene: TRBD1
CDR3 protein: CASSFSGGEATEQYF; CDR3 DNA: TGTGCCAGCAGTTTTAGCGGGGGGGAGGCAACCGAGCAGTACTTC; V gene: TRBV27; clone size: .; J gene: TRBJ2-7; D gene: TRBD2
CDR3 protein: CASRTATEAFF; CDR3 DNA: TGTGCCAGCAGAACAGCCACTGAAGCTTTCTTT; V gene: TRBV7-8; clone size: .; J gene: TRBJ1-1; D gene: .
CDR3 protein: CASSLGQGSISPLHF; CDR3 DNA: TGTGCCAGCAGCTTAGGTCAGGGGTCGATTTCACCCCTCCACTTT; V gene: TRBV7-3; clone size: .; J gene: TRBJ1-6; D gene: .
CDR3 protein: CASSVRARGIEGNQPQHF; CDR3 DNA: TGTGCCAGCAGTGTCAGGGCCCGGGGGATCGAGGGCAATCAGCCCCAGCATTTT; V gene: TRBV27; clone size: .; J gene: TRBJ1-5; D gene: .
CDR3 protein: CASSIGGLTEAFF; CDR3 DNA: TGTGCCAGTAGTATAGGGGGGCTGACTGAAGCTTTCTTT; V gene: TRBV19; clone size: .; J gene: TRBJ1-1; D gene: .
CDR3 protein: CASSFIHDTTEAFF; CDR3 DNA: TGTGCCAGCAGTTTCATACATGATACCACTGAAGCTTTCTTT; V gene: TRBV6-5; clone size: .; J gene: TRBJ1-1; D gene: .
CDR3 protein: CSASNYPNSYEQYF; CDR3 DNA: TGCAGTGCTAGTAACTACCCCAATTCCTACGAGCAGTACTTC; V gene: TRBV20-1; clone size: .; J gene: TRBJ2-7; D gene: .
CDR3 protein: CASSFRTGPTGELFF; CDR3 DNA: TGTGCCAGCAGCTTCCGGACAGGTCCTACCGGGGAGCTGTTTTTT; V gene: TRBV7-3; clone size: .; J gene: TRBJ2-2; D gene: TRBD1
CDR3 protein: CASSEGVAGGQETQYF; CDR3 DNA: TGTGCCAGCAGTGAAGGGGTAGCGGGAGGACAAGAGACCCAGTACTTC; V gene: TRBV2; clone size: .; J gene: TRBJ2-5; D gene: TRBD2
CDR3 protein: CASQPLAGDPYNEQFF; CDR3 DNA: TGTGCCAGCCAGCCCCTAGCGGGAGACCCCTACAATGAGCAGTTCTTC; V gene: TRBV27; clone size: .; J gene: TRBJ2-1; D gene: TRBD2
CDR3 protein: CASSLGAGGRTYNEQFF; CDR3 DNA: TGTGCCAGCAGCTTAGGGGCGGGGGGCCGCACCTACAATGAGCAGTTCTTC; V gene: TRBV7-2; clone size: .; J gene: TRBJ2-1; D gene: TRBD2
CDR3 protein: CASRITSGGNQETQYF; CDR3 DNA: TGTGCCAGCAGAATCACTAGCGGGGGAAACCAAGAGACCCAGTACTTC; V gene: TRBV19; clone size: .; J gene: TRBJ2-5; D gene: TRBD2
CDR3 protein: CASSPSGTSGYNEQFF; CDR3 DNA: TGTGCCAGCAGCCCAAGCGGGACTAGCGGCTACAATGAGCAGTTCTTC; V gene: TRBV7-2; clone size: once; J gene: TRBJ2-1; D gene: TRBD2
CDR3 protein: CASSTRQGAEPLHF; CDR3 DNA: TGTGCCAGCAGCACGAGACAGGGGGCAGAGCCCCTCCACTTT; V gene: TRBV5-6; clone size: .; J gene: TRBJ1-6; D gene: TRBD1
CDR3 protein: CASRAGGQTQYF; CDR3 DNA: TGTGCCAGCAGAGCGGGGGGGCAGACCCAGTACTTC; V gene: TRBV19; clone size: .; J gene: TRBJ2-5; D gene: TRBD2
CDR3 protein: CASCERERISEQFF; CDR3 DNA: TGTGCCAGTTGTGAGCGGGAGCGGATAAGTGAGCAGTTCTTC; V gene: TRBV19; clone size: .; J gene: TRBJ2-1; D gene: TRBD2